This T cell receptor beta chain was profiled in a study of breast tumors, draining lymph nodes, adjacent tissues (dated by TCRdb to the mid-2010s). Study-wide context: In breast cancer patients, the study compared the TCR beta repertoires of tumor, adjacent nontumor tissue and axillary lymph nodes. In human breast cancer, the study set out to assess how tumor, surrounding tissue and draining lymph node repertoires relate to one another and whether T cells might be exchanged between them. Broad study findings and their caveats: Tumor T-cell repertoires showed less diversity than lymph node repertoires and more diversity than nontumor tissue repertoires, and tumor T-cell repertoires showed preferential V and J gene usage. Tumor and nontumor tissue repertoires were found to be significantly more similar in luminal-like than in basal-like breast cancer. A scenario in which most tumor T cells derive from the lymph node and then expand within tumor tissue was judged to be consistent with the data. Rather than being directly demonstrated, the conclusion that tumor T cells originate in lymph nodes was presented as consistent with a hypothesis.

The lymph node samples were taken from the axillary draining lymph nodes of breast cancer patients. Sequences DFQATT (CDR1) and SNEGSKA (CDR2) are obtained from the germline V gene (reference sequence). The CDR3 numbers 17 residues from cysteine through phenylalanine. Only the CDR3 region is kept as DNA, spanning 51 bases read in frame from base 1. The junction shows trimming of 3 bases on V and 5 bases on J, and the gene matches do not reach 16 bases of it. Sequencing used an Illumina HiSeq 2000. Multiplex PCR amplification was used to generate the TCR beta chain libraries. High-throughput sequencing was used to analyze the amplified TCR beta chain products. TCRdb redid the processing of the public reads, applying fastp at Q25 and MiXCR, and retained in-frame beta chains. CDR3 protein sequences are deduplicated, and each keeps its most common genes and DNA. The sample table holds approximately 90,000 distinct CDR3 sequences, of which over 25% were seen once. 8.1% of the sample is taken by the ten largest.

This clonotype occurred many times. Its target antigen remains unknown. No base quality values were provided; no much bigger clone lies one nucleotide off. The sequence derives from a female donor with breast cancer. Some clones in this sample may be carry-over from other donors' samples. The receptor chain draws on TRBV20-1 and TRBJ2-1; 7 nucleotides in the junction match TRBD2. Material: axillary lymph node tissue. CDR3 region: CSARDARRGTTHNEQFF. Read as DNA, the sequence is TGCAGTGCTAGGGACGCGCGGCGAGGGACTACCCACAATGAGCAGTTCTTC.